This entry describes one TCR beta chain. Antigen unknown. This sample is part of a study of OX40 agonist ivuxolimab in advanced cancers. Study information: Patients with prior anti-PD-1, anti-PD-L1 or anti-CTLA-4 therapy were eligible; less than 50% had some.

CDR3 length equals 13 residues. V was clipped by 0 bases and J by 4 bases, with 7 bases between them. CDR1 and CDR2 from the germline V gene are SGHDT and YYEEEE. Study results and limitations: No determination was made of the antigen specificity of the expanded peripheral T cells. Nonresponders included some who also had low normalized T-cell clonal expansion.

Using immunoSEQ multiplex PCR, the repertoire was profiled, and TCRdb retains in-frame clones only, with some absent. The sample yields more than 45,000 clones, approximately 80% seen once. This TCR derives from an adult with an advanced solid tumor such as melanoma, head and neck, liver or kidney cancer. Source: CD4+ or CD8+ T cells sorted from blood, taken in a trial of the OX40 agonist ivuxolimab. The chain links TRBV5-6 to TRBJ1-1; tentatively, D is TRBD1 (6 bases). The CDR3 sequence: CASSLDRVTEAFF. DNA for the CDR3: TGTGCCAGCAGCTTGGACAGGGTCACTGAAGCTTTCTTT.